One and the same sample provided the 24 T cell receptor beta chains below, sequenced in a study of a mutant IDH1 vaccine in newly diagnosed glioma. Using immunoSEQ multiplex PCR, the repertoire was profiled, and TCRdb retains in-frame clones only, with some absent. The sample consists of 40,000 to 55,000 clones, 76% of them appearing once. Time point defined: week 35, safety follow-up. Every vaccination contained 300 ug of the mutant IDH1 20-mer peptide and was paired with topical imiquimod. These receptors' antigens are unknown. The sequenced sample was PBMCs, obtained from a glioma patient whose treatment included an IDH1 peptide vaccine. The receptors were gathered from a man aged 35 to 55 with glioma.

V and J are TRBV18 and TRBJ2-2; weak D call: TRBD1 (5 bases). Germline CDR1 is KGHSH and CDR2 is LQKENI. CDR3 length equals 15 residues. Trimming shortened V by 2 bases and J by 5 bases, and 12 bases separated the two germline ends. CDR3: CASSPNAGSTGELFF. The CDR3 DNA reads as TGTGCCAGCTCACCAAATGCAGGGTCTACCGGGGAGCTGTTTTTT.

The gene calls are TRBV21-1 and TRBJ1-2; the table names TRBD1, a call not compared with the DNA. TRBV21-1 is noted as a pseudogene. The length of the CDR3 is 12 residues. The DNA for the CDR3 is TGTGCCAGCAGCGACAAACAGGGGGGCTACACCTTC. Its protein product is CASSDKQGGYTF.

The rearrangement links TRBV11-3 to TRBJ1-4; 9 bases agree with TRBD1. J lost 3 bases, V lost 4 bases, and 6 bases had no gene match. CDR3 size: 16 residues. Germline V gene data show CDR1 as SGHNT and CDR2 as YENEEA. The chain's CDR3 is CASSYSQGASNEKLFF. The CDR3 DNA follows: TGTGCCAGCAGCTACTCACAGGGGGCCTCTAATGAAAAACTGTTTTTT. Together with reference TRBV11-3 and TRBJ1-4, the CDR3 gives the full variable domain: EAGVVQSPRYKIIEKKQPVAFWCNPISGHNTLYWYLQNLGQGPELLIRYENEEAVDDSQLPKDRFSAERLKGVDSTLKIQPAELGDSAVYLCASSYSQGASNEKLFFGSGTQLSVL.

This clone was seen a few times. V usage is TRBV19 and J usage is TRBJ1-1; possibly TRBD1 for D (6 bases). Germline CDR1 and CDR2: LNHDA and SQIVND (reference sequence). CDR3 length: 13 amino acids. The V end lost 5 bases, the J end lost 1 base, and 8 bases lay between the germline ends. DNA for the CDR3: TGTGCCAGTAGTGGGGGCCCGAACACTGAAGCTTTCTTT. It translates to CASSGGPNTEAFF.

The V call is TRBV11-3, the J call TRBJ1-2; D uncertain. Germline lookup yields CDR1 SGHNT and CDR2 YENEEA. The CDR3 is 12 amino acids. Between the trimmed V and J ends, which lost 5 bases and 8 bases, there was a span of 12 bases. CDR3: CASSRTPGGYTF. CDR3 coding DNA: TGTGCCAGCAGCCGAACCCCTGGGGGCTACACCTTC.

The chain employs TRBV2 and TRBJ2-4, with 7 bases that match TRBD1. CDR1 and CDR2 from the germline V gene are SNHLY and FYNNEI. With 7 bases clipped from V and 2 bases from J, the junction kept 5 bases outside the gene matches. This CDR3 comprises 14 residues. Written as DNA, the CDR3 is TGTGCCAGCACTCCAGGGGGATCCAAAAACATTCAGTACTTC. It yields the protein CASTPGGSKNIQYF.

The gene calls are TRBV6-1 and TRBJ1-4, with D possibly matching TRBD1 (6 bases). The germline V and J ends were trimmed by 7 bases and 0 bases, with 12 bases remaining between them. CDR3 length: 15 residues. Germline V gene data show CDR1 as MNHNS and CDR2 as SASEGT. CDR3 coding DNA: TGTGCCAGCAATGCAGGGGAGGCAACTAATGAAAAACTGTTTTTT. Residues: CASNAGEATNEKLFF.

The rearrangement uses TRBV7-9 and TRBJ2-7; 9 positions match TRBD1. The CDR3 totals 14 residues. Trimming cost V 5 bases and J 5 bases; bases outside gene matches: 7. Germline CDR1 SEHNR, CDR2 FQNEAQ (reference sequence). As DNA, the CDR3 is TGTGCCAGCAGCCCAGGACAGGGGAGGGACGAGCAGTACGTC. Protein: CASSPGQGRDEQYV.

The rearrangement links TRBV7-9 to TRBJ1-3; D uncertain. CDR1 and CDR2 from the germline V gene are SEHNR and FQNEAQ (reference sequence). There are 14 residues in the CDR3. V gave up 5 bases and J gave up 0 bases, with 8 bases separating them. The CDR3 loop reads CASSHDASGNTIYF. The DNA of the CDR3 is TGTGCCAGCAGCCATGATGCCTCTGGAAACACCATATATTTT.

V and J are TRBV27 and TRBJ1-2, with no clear D. With 6 bases removed from V and 4 bases from J, the gap between germline ends came to 6 bases. This CDR3 has 11 residues. Germline CDR1 MNHEY, CDR2 SMNVEV (reference sequence). For the CDR3, the DNA is TGTGCCAGCAGGGGCATCTATGGCTACACCTTC. This gives the protein CASRGIYGYTF.

The chain is built from TRBV30 and TRBJ2-3, with 7 bases identical to TRBD2. Germline CDR1 GTSNPN, CDR2 SVGIG (reference sequence). J was trimmed by 0 bases and V by 2 bases; bases with no gene match: 5. This CDR3 is built from 15 residues. The CDR3 nucleotides read TGTGCCTGGAGTAGGTTTAGCGGGAGCACAGATACGCAGTATTTT. Its translation is CAWSRFSGSTDTQYF.

This chain uses TRBV6-1 with TRBJ1-1, with TRBD1 matching 7 bases. J gave up 6 bases and V 6 bases, and 4 bases lay outside the gene matches. CDR3 length: 12 amino acids. In germline, CDR1 is MNHNS, CDR2 SASEGT. DNA for the CDR3: TGTGCCAGCAGGGACAGGTACTCTGAAGCTTTCTTT. As protein: CASRDRYSEAFF.

This chain joins TRBV6-5 and TRBJ1-1; D ambiguous. Trimming left V 8 bases short and J 3 bases short, with 13 bases between. The CDR3 totals 13 residues. CDR1 and CDR2 (germline): MNHEY, SVGAGI. As DNA, the CDR3 is TGTGCCAGCTATACCCACTCGGACACTGAAGCTTTCTTT. Protein: CASYTHSDTEAFF.

This clone turned up a few times. The chain carries TRBV19 and TRBJ2-5, with TRBD1 as a possible D gene (6 bases). The CDR3 spans 15 residues. V dropped 5 bases and J dropped 1 base, with 14 bases sitting between them. Germline CDR1 reads LNHDA; CDR2 reads SQIVND (reference sequence). CDR3 loop: CASSQTGKAQETQYF. The CDR3 nucleotides are TGTGCCAGTAGTCAAACAGGGAAGGCCCAAGAGACCCAGTACTTC.

This clone has ten or more counts. The V gene is TRBV30, the J gene TRBJ1-1; D call uncertain. CDR1 is GTSNPN, CDR2 SVGIG, per germline (reference sequence). Trimming took off 5 bases at V and 0 bases at J, with 4 bases between the two ends. This CDR3 has 11 amino acids. The CDR3 DNA reads TGTGCCTGGGTCTTGAACACTGAAGCTTTCTTT. Encoded protein: CAWVLNTEAFF.

The J gene is TRBJ2-5, the V gene TRBV9, with 11 bases fitting TRBD2. The CDR3 length is 16 residues. CDR1 is SGDLS and CDR2 is YYNGEE in the germline V gene. V gave up 3 bases and J gave up 4 bases; unmatched junction bases: 8. In DNA, the CDR3 is TGTGCCAGCAGCGACATAGCGGGAGGGCCGGGAGAGACCCAGTACTTC. It translates to CASSDIAGGPGETQYF.

The J gene is TRBJ2-1, the V gene TRBV19; 9 bases are shared with TRBD2. The germline CDR1 and CDR2 sequences are LNHDA and SQIVND (reference sequence). With V trimmed by 3 bases and J by 7 bases, 7 bases remained unmatched. The length of the CDR3 is 15 residues. Here the CDR3 reads CASSMGSGRRNEQFF. The CDR3 DNA is TGTGCCAGTAGTATGGGCAGCGGGAGGAGAAATGAGCAGTTCTTC.

V gene TRBV9 combines with J gene TRBJ2-1; 13 positions agree with TRBD2. The germline V gene encodes CDR1 SGDLS and CDR2 YYNGEE. The CDR3 sequence is 17 residues long. V lost 4 bases, J lost 0 bases, and 4 bases stayed unmatched. CDR3 sequence: CASSLRLAGGSYNEQFF. The CDR3 nucleotides are TGTGCCAGCAGCCTCCGACTAGCGGGAGGCTCCTACAATGAGCAGTTCTTC.

The rearrangement joins TRBV4-2 to TRBJ2-7, with 7 bases fitting TRBD2. CDR3 length equals 16 residues. The V segment lost 0 bases and the J segment 3 bases; nucleotides outside the gene matches: 8. Per the germline V gene, CDR1 is LGHNA and CDR2 is YNFKEQ. The CDR3: CASSQDGPSGDYEQYF. The CDR3, as DNA: TGTGCCAGCAGCCAAGATGGGCCTAGCGGAGACTACGAGCAGTACTTC.

The chain recombines TRBV7-2 with TRBJ2-1; 8 bases map to TRBD1. The CDR3 totals 16 residues. Germline-derived CDR1 and CDR2 are SGHTA and FQGNSA. The J segment lost 5 bases and the V segment lost 5 bases, leaving 11 bases of the junction unmatched. CDR3: CASSLTPGQADNEQFF. In DNA, the CDR3 is TGTGCCAGCAGCCTAACCCCGGGACAGGCAGACAATGAGCAGTTCTTC.

The chain has TRBV6-5 and TRBJ1-2; 7 bases align to TRBD1. Germline V CDR1 and CDR2: MNHEY, SVGAGI. This CDR3 is 11 amino acids long. The junction had 0 bases not matched to a gene; V was cut back by 6 bases and J by 5 bases. CDR3: CASSRGYGYTF. The CDR3 DNA reads TGTGCCAGCAGCAGGGGGTATGGCTACACCTTC.

The V call is TRBV2, the J call TRBJ1-2; D is perhaps TRBD1 (5 bases). V lost 11 bases and J lost 3, with 19 bases in between. The germline V gene has CDR1 SNHLY and CDR2 FYNNEI. The CDR3 loop spans 14 amino acids. Written as DNA, the CDR3 is TGTGCCGGACAAACCGGGACCTTTGACTATGGCTACACCTTC. This translates into CAGQTGTFDYGYTF.

This clone appeared a single time. V and J are TRBV2 and TRBJ2-1; 12 bases match TRBD2. The CDR3 covers 14 residues. CDR1 is SNHLY and CDR2 is FYNNEI in the germline V gene. V lost 10 bases and J lost 6; bases outside the gene matches: 7. The CDR3 DNA is TGTGCCACCGACGGACTAGCGGGGAGCAATGAGCAGTTCTTC. As protein: CATDGLAGSNEQFF.

This clone was observed a single time. The rearrangement links TRBV21-1 to TRBJ2-2; the listed D gene, TRBD2, was not tested against the DNA. TRBV21-1 is a recognized pseudogene. The CDR3 totals 14 residues. CDR3 bases: TGTGCCAGCCCACTAGCGGGAGGGCCCGGGGAGCTGTTTTTT. It translates to CASPLAGGPGELFF.